These 21 T cell receptor beta chains were sequenced from one sample in a study of graft-versus-host responses after intestinal transplantation. These receptors' targets are unknown. TCRdb keeps only in-frame clones here, not all; method: immunoSEQ multiplex PCR. The sample has about 88,000 clones; around 93% are singletons. Sequenced material: unstimulated CD4+ T cells sorted from spleen or lymph node cells, taken before transplant. The receptor set was obtained from a human donor who was the organ donor for an intestinal transplant.

This clone was picked up a small number of times. The chain has TRBV7-9 and TRBJ1-2, with D tentatively TRBD1 (5 bases). The CDR3 sequence is 13 residues long. From germline, CDR1 is SEHNR and CDR2 FQNEAQ (reference sequence). Trimming took off 4 bases at V and 5 bases at J, with 11 bases between the two ends. CDR3 nucleotides: TGTGCCAGCAGCTCCGACAGTTTTTATGGCTACACCTTC. This encodes CASSSDSFYGYTF.

A single count supports this clone. The rearrangement links TRBV7-9 to TRBJ2-5; 9 bases are a match to TRBD2. J was trimmed by 5 bases and V by 5 bases; bases with no gene match: 21. Per the germline V gene, CDR1 is SEHNR and CDR2 is FQNEAQ (reference sequence). The CDR3 covers 19 residues. The CDR3 here is CASSRSMGLAGSTGETQYF. The CDR3 coding sequence is TGTGCCAGCAGCCGATCAATGGGGCTAGCGGGGTCAACCGGGGAGACCCAGTACTTC.

The genes are TRBV2 and TRBJ2-5, with 7 positions matching TRBD2. Germline CDR1 is SNHLY and CDR2 is FYNNEI. The CDR3 has 14 amino acids. J was trimmed by 5 bases and V by 5 bases; bases with no gene match: 8. This CDR3 reads CASSRTRPLETQYF. CDR3 DNA: TGTGCCAGCAGTCGGACTAGGCCTTTGGAGACCCAGTACTTC.

This sequence joins TRBV5-4 and TRBJ1-1; no firm D call. Trimming cost V 0 bases and J 0 bases, with 9 bases left between them. Germline V CDR1 and CDR2: SGHNT, YYREEE (reference sequence). The CDR3 extends over 15 amino acids. The DNA of the CDR3 is TGTGCCAGCAGCTTGGCCGTAACTATGAACACTGAAGCTTTCTTT. Its protein product is CASSLAVTMNTEAFF.

The chain employs TRBV2 and TRBJ1-4; D possibly corresponds to TRBD1 (5 bases). Germline-derived CDR1 and CDR2 are SNHLY and FYNNEI. This CDR3 spans 15 amino acids. V dropped 4 bases and J dropped 8 bases, with 17 bases sitting between them. In DNA, the CDR3 is TGTGCCAGCAGTGTCGGGGGACTGGGTCGGGAAAAACTGTTTTTT. It translates to CASSVGGLGREKLFF.

J is TRBJ2-1 and V is TRBV28; TRBD2 aligns across 9 bases. Germline V gives CDR1 MDHEN, CDR2 SYDVKM. J lost 4 bases, V lost 3 bases, and 4 bases had no gene match. The CDR3 covers 15 residues. CDR3 residues: CASSFPSGAYNEQFF. As DNA, the CDR3 is TGTGCCAGCAGTTTCCCTAGCGGGGCTTACAATGAGCAGTTCTTC.

V and J are TRBV27 and TRBJ2-3; TRBD2 is a possible D gene (5 bases). This CDR3 comprises 18 residues. Germline V gene data show CDR1 as MNHEY and CDR2 as SMNVEV (reference sequence). V lost 0 bases and J lost 0, with 16 bases in between. The CDR3 sequence is CASSLSTLEDGSTDTQYF. CDR3 coding DNA: TGTGCCAGCAGTTTATCGACTTTGGAGGACGGGAGCACAGATACGCAGTATTTT.

The V call is TRBV4-1, the J call TRBJ1-2; D perhaps matches TRBD1 (5 bases). This CDR3 region has 15 residues. Germline CDR1 MGHRA, CDR2 YSYEKL. Trimming stripped 4 bases from V and 4 bases from J, with 16 bases between. The CDR3 region is CASSRGEGIPYGYTF. The CDR3 DNA reads as TGCGCCAGCAGCCGGGGGGAAGGGATTCCCTATGGCTACACCTTC.

The chain combines TRBV11-3 with TRBJ1-2; TRBD1 matches at 7 bases. The CDR3 covers 13 residues. Germline loops: CDR1 SGHNT, CDR2 YENEEA. Losses at the gene ends were 5 bases for V and 5 bases for J; bases not matched to a gene: 5. The CDR3 DNA reads as TGTGCCAGCAGCGCACAGACAGGGTATGGCTACACCTTC. It codes for CASSAQTGYGYTF.

This clone appeared a single time. The chain employs TRBV11-3 and TRBJ2-5, with D unresolved. V lost 0 bases and J lost 2, with 13 bases in between. Germline V gene data show CDR1 as SGHNT and CDR2 as YENEEA. This CDR3 spans 16 amino acids. The CDR3 coding sequence is TGTGCCAGCAGCTTAGATGGTCGTCTCGGGCAAGAGACCCAGTACTTC. The encoded protein is CASSLDGRLGQETQYF.

CDR3 DNA sequence: TGTGCCAGCAATATTTACAGGGGCGGCCAGCCCCAGCATTTT. It encodes CASNIYRGGQPQHF. The chain combines TRBV2 with TRBJ1-5, with 7 bases matching TRBD1. Trimming took 7 bases from V and 7 from J; bases not matched to a gene: 10. Germline CDR1 and CDR2: SNHLY and FYNNEI. This CDR3 has 14 amino acids.

The gene calls are TRBV5-1 and TRBJ2-4, with D tentatively TRBD1 (6 bases). The V and J ends lost 4 bases and 0 bases respectively, with 17 bases between them. Germline V gene lookup returns CDR1 SGHRS and CDR2 YFSETQ. The CDR3 contains 17 residues. CDR3 region: CASSTGNYRVAKNIQYF. For the CDR3, the DNA is TGCGCCAGCAGCACCGGCAATTACAGGGTAGCCAAAAACATTCAGTACTTC.

The chain carries TRBV14 and TRBJ2-1, with no clear D. This CDR3 region has 13 residues. Trimming left V 4 bases short and J 4 bases short, with 8 bases between. The germline gives CDR1 SGHDN, CDR2 FVKESK. The CDR3 region has the DNA TGTGCCAGCAGCCGCCGACTGTACAATGAGCAGTTCTTC. It translates to CASSRRLYNEQFF. The full variable domain, rest sourced from reference TRBV14 and TRBJ2-1, is EAGVTQFPSHSVIEKGQTVTLRCDPISGHDNLYWYRRVMGKEIKFLLHFVKESKQDESGMPNNRFLAERTGGTYSTLKVQPAELEDSGVYFCASSRRLYNEQFFGPGTRLTVL.

This clone has just one count. This chain joins TRBV7-3 and TRBJ2-3; D possibly corresponds to TRBD2 (5 bases). The CDR3 extends over 15 amino acids. The V gene lost 0 bases and the J gene lost 4 bases, with 11 bases spanning the gap. CDR1 is SGHTA and CDR2 is FQGTGA in the germline V gene. The CDR3, as DNA: TGTGCCAGCAGCTTAACGGGAGACGGCGCAGATACGCAGTATTTT. Translation gives CASSLTGDGADTQYF.

This clone was seen only a few times. The chain uses TRBV25-1 and TRBJ2-2, with a tentative D call TRBD1 (5 bases). Trimming removed 0 bases at V and 3 bases at J, with 5 bases between. CDR1 and CDR2 from the germline V gene are MGHDK and SYGVNS. This CDR3 is 14 amino acids long. This chain's CDR3 is CASSEYRDTGELFF. CDR3 DNA sequence: TGTGCCAGCAGTGAATACAGGGACACCGGGGAGCTGTTTTTT.

The J gene is TRBJ1-2, the V gene TRBV30, with D unresolved. The V end was cut by 2 bases, the J end by 7 bases, with 11 bases between. Germline V gene lookup returns CDR1 GTSNPN and CDR2 SVGIG (reference sequence). The CDR3 has 12 residues. In DNA, the CDR3 is TGTGCCTGGAGTCGGGTGTCGGGTGGCTACACCTTC. As protein: CAWSRVSGGYTF.

The chain combines TRBV18 with TRBJ2-7; TRBD2 agrees at 11 bases. Germline V gene data show CDR1 as KGHSH and CDR2 as LQKENI. V was clipped by 6 bases and J by 3 bases; unmatched bases: 10. This CDR3 is built from 16 residues. The CDR3 loop is CASSGTSGGTYYEQYF. Written as DNA, the CDR3 is TGTGCCAGCTCGGGGACTAGCGGAGGGACTTACTACGAGCAGTACTTC.

This clone was seen just once. The rearrangement uses TRBV2 and TRBJ1-4, with 7 positions matching TRBD1. V shed 6 bases and J 10 bases; nucleotides not matched to a gene: 11. CDR1 and CDR2 from the germline V gene are SNHLY and FYNNEI. The CDR3 loop spans 14 amino acids. CDR3 sequence (DNA): TGTGCCAGCAGGTGGGGGACAGATACCGGAAAACTGTTTTTT. Encoded protein: CASRWGTDTGKLFF. The variable domain in full, completed from reference TRBV2 and TRBJ1-4, reads EPEVTQTPSHQVTQMGQEVILRCVPISNHLYFYWYRQILGQKVEFLVSFYNNEISEKSEIFDDQFSVERPDGSNFTLKIRSTKLEDSAMYFCASRWGTDTGKLFFGSGTQLSVL.

The chain carries TRBV4-2 and TRBJ1-5; 8 bases agree with TRBD1. Germline V lookup: CDR1 LGHNA, CDR2 YNFKEQ. V shed 0 bases, J shed 4 bases, and the junction held 5 bases outside the gene matches. The CDR3 has 16 amino acids. CDR3 DNA sequence: TGTGCCAGCAGCCAAGAACAGGGGGGGTGGAATCAGCCCCAGCATTTT. Translating gives CASSQEQGGWNQPQHF.

The rearrangement links TRBV19 to TRBJ1-5, with TRBD1 identical over 7 bases. Trimming removed 5 bases from V and 6 bases from J; junction bases left unmatched: 10. Germline lookup yields CDR1 LNHDA and CDR2 SQIVND (reference sequence). The CDR3 is made up of 15 amino acids. The chain's CDR3 is CASSPLTGKGQPQHF. In nucleotides, the CDR3 is TGTGCCAGTAGTCCCTTGACAGGGAAGGGTCAGCCCCAGCATTTT.

This sequence joins TRBV11-2 and TRBJ2-1; maybe TRBD2 (10 bases). With 3 bases removed from V and 2 bases from J, the gap between germline ends came to 17 bases. The germline V gene has CDR1 SGHAT and CDR2 FQNNGV. CDR3 length: 17 amino acids. The CDR3 protein is CASSFGTGTSAYNEQFF. The CDR3 nucleotides are TGTGCCAGCAGCTTCGGGACAGGGACTAGCGCCTACAATGAGCAGTTCTTC.